The next 32 T cell receptor beta chains were all read from a single sample in a study of vaccination and CD4 T cells after COVID-19. Sequenced with the Oncomine TCR Beta short-read assay was DNA taken from cultured CD4+ T cells. Each CDR3 protein gets one entry after TCRdb re-called the PCR reads with MiXCR. The data contain roughly 10,000 distinct CDR3 sequences, 51% of them singletons. Treatment of the sample: roughly ten-day PBMC culture with coronavirus spike peptide pools or control peptides (ViraFEST assay). No antigen is known for these receptors. Sample: CD4+ T cells from blood, cultured in vitro. The receptor set was obtained from a human donor who had recovered from COVID-19.

This clonotype was detected only a few times. The chain uses TRBV20-1 and TRBJ2-3, with 11 positions matching TRBD2. V shed 4 bases, J shed 5 bases, and the junction held 8 bases outside the gene matches. The CDR3 consists of 15 residues. Germline CDR1 and CDR2: DFQATT and SNEGSKA (reference sequence). The chain's CDR3 is CSATELAGVVDTQYF. The CDR3 DNA follows: TGCAGTGCTACGGAACTAGCGGGGGTGGTAGATACGCAGTATTTT.

The chain uses TRBV12-3 or TRBV12-4 and TRBJ2-3, with TRBD2 identical over 13 bases. Trimming at V came to 5 bases and at J to 2 bases, leaving 7 bases not matched to a gene. This CDR3 region has 17 residues. The CDR3 loop reads CASSRLAGGSVTDTQYF. In nucleotides, the CDR3 is TGTGCCAGCAGTCGACTAGCGGGGGGCTCAGTCACAGATACGCAGTATTTT.

This clonotype was seen more than once but under ten times. CDR3: CASRRSGTGVGTQYF. Here the CDR3 DNA reads TGTGCCAGCAGGCGATCCGGGACAGGGGTTGGGACCCAGTACTTC. This chain connects TRBV12-3 or TRBV12-4 to TRBJ2-5; 10 bases line up with TRBD1. The CDR3 has 15 residues. V lost 6 bases and J lost 7; bases outside the gene matches: 11.

This chain links TRBV25-1 with TRBJ1-3; a possible D gene is TRBD1 (6 bases). CDR3 size: 16 residues. Germline V lookup: CDR1 MGHDK, CDR2 SYGVNS. Trimming cost V 0 bases and J 0 bases, with 9 bases left between them. For the CDR3, the DNA is TGTGCCAGCAGTGAATATGGACAGATCTCTGGAAACACCATATATTTT. Translating gives CASSEYGQISGNTIYF.

This clonotype came up a few times. The genes are TRBV5-4 and TRBJ1-2; 11 bases are shared with TRBD1. Germline V gene lookup returns CDR1 SGHNT and CDR2 YYREEE (reference sequence). J was trimmed by 5 bases and V by 4 bases; bases with no gene match: 7. The CDR3 covers 15 residues. The CDR3 DNA follows: TGTGCCAGCAGCGATGGGACAGGGGGGGTATATGGCTACACCTTC. The encoded protein is CASSDGTGGVYGYTF.

The chain has TRBV6-5 and TRBJ2-6, with D maybe TRBD2 (6 bases). CDR1 is MNHEY and CDR2 is SVGAGI in the germline V gene. The CDR3 is made up of 15 amino acids. Trimming shortened V by 2 bases and J by 1 base, and 6 bases separated the two germline ends. The CDR3 is CASSYGGSGANVLTF. DNA of the CDR3: TGTGCCAGCAGTTACGGGGGGTCTGGGGCCAACGTCCTGACTTTC.

This chain joins TRBV7-8 and TRBJ1-1; D gene uncertain. Between the trimmed V and J ends, which lost 5 bases and 7 bases, there was a span of 8 bases. The CDR3 loop spans 11 amino acids. Germline CDR1 and CDR2: SGHVS and FQNEAQ. CDR3 protein: CASSLRYEAFF. The CDR3 region has the DNA TGTGCCAGCAGCCTTAGATATGAAGCTTTCTTT.

This clonotype was counted a single time. J is TRBJ1-4 and V is TRBV2; maybe TRBD1 (6 bases). The CDR3 consists of 15 residues. The V gene's germline CDR1 is SNHLY and CDR2 FYNNEI. V was pared by 8 bases and J by 8 bases, with 21 bases between. The CDR3 sequence is CASGPGYRDQEKLFF. CDR3 DNA sequence: TGTGCCAGCGGTCCTGGATACAGGGATCAGGAAAAACTGTTTTTT. The full variable domain, rest sourced from reference TRBV2 and TRBJ1-4, is EPEVTQTPSHQVTQMGQEVILRCVPISNHLYFYWYRQILGQKVEFLVSFYNNEISEKSEIFDDQFSVERPDGSNFTLKIRSTKLEDSAMYFCASGPGYRDQEKLFFGSGTQLSVL.

The chain carries TRBV7-9 and TRBJ2-5, with 11 bases fitting TRBD2. Trimming at V came to 1 base and at J to 1 base, leaving 8 bases not matched to a gene. In germline, CDR1 is SEHNR, CDR2 FQNEAQ (reference sequence). CDR3 length: 18 residues. The CDR3 loop reads CASSLGIAGGFSQETQYF. The CDR3 DNA reads as TGTGCCAGCAGCTTAGGGATAGCGGGGGGGTTTAGCCAAGAGACCCAGTACTTC.

The J gene is TRBJ1-2, the V gene TRBV29-1, with D hard to call. Trimming pared 7 bases from V and 0 bases from J, leaving 15 bases between. CDR1 is SQVTM and CDR2 is ANQGSEA in the germline V gene. This CDR3 contains 14 residues. The DNA for the CDR3 is TGCAGCGCCAAGGGCGATACTTCTAACTATGGCTACACCTTC. It is translated as CSAKGDTSNYGYTF.

This chain links TRBV11-2 with TRBJ2-3, with TRBD2 as a possible D gene (6 bases). Germline V gives CDR1 SGHAT, CDR2 FQNNGV. The V and J ends lost 6 bases and 1 base respectively, with 8 bases between them. This CDR3 has 13 amino acids. The CDR3 reads CASRGGGTDTQYF. The CDR3 region has the DNA TGTGCCAGCAGGGGCGGGGGCACAGATACGCAGTATTTT.

The J gene is TRBJ2-6, the V gene TRBV5-1, with D maybe TRBD2 (6 bases). The V gene lost 4 bases and the J gene lost 4 bases, with 12 bases spanning the gap. Germline assignment: CDR1 SGHRS and CDR2 YFSETQ. The CDR3 runs to 15 residues. The CDR3 DNA follows: TGCGCCAGCAGCGGAAGGGCGGGGGGGGCCAACGTCCTGACTTTC. Protein product: CASSGRAGGANVLTF.

The gene calls are TRBV6-2 or TRBV6-3 and TRBJ2-3; 9 nucleotides align to TRBD1. The germline gives CDR1 MNHEY, CDR2 SVGEGT. The CDR3 runs 15 residues. V shed 5 bases and J 1 base; nucleotides not matched to a gene: 4. CDR3 amino acids: CASSLRTGGTDTQYF. In DNA, the CDR3 is TGTGCCAGCAGTCTTAGGACAGGGGGCACAGATACGCAGTATTTT.

The chain employs TRBV7-9 and TRBJ1-5, with 7 bases fitting TRBD1. Germline CDR1 SEHNR, CDR2 FQNEAQ (reference sequence). Unmatched junction bases numbered 7, after V lost 4 bases and J lost 7 bases. This CDR3 region has 14 residues. In nucleotides, the CDR3 is TGTGCCAGCAGCTCGGGACAGCGTGGGCAGCCCCAGCATTTT. It is translated as CASSSGQRGQPQHF. Using reference TRBV7-9 and TRBJ1-5 for the parts outside the CDR3, the full variable domain is DTGVSQNPRHKITKRGQNVTFRCDPISEHNRLYWYRQTLGQGPEFLTYFQNEAQLEKSRLLSDRFSAERPKGSFSTLEIQRTEQGDSAMYLCASSSGQRGQPQHFGDGTRLSIL.

This rearrangement joins TRBV5-5 to TRBJ1-1; TRBD1 aligns across 7 bases. The CDR3 has 14 amino acids. Trimming took 4 bases from V and 8 from J; bases not matched to a gene: 11. Germline V CDR1 and CDR2: SGHKS, YYEKEE (reference sequence). The CDR3 loop reads CASSGTGQRTEAFF. Written as DNA, the CDR3 is TGTGCCAGCAGCGGAACGGGACAGCGAACCGAAGCTTTCTTT. The variable domain in full, completed from reference TRBV5-5 and TRBJ1-1, reads DAGVTQSPTHLIKTRGQQVTLRCSPISGHKSVSWYQQVLGQGPQFIFQYYEKEERGRGNFPDRFSARQFPNYSSELNVNALLLGDSALYLCASSGTGQRTEAFFGQGTRLTVV.

The CDR3 DNA reads TGTGCCAGCAGTGGGCCTAATTATAATTCACCCCTCCACTTT. Residues: CASSGPNYNSPLHF. The rearrangement uses TRBV6-1 and TRBJ1-6, with D uncertain. The germline V gene encodes CDR1 MNHNS and CDR2 SASEGT. V was clipped by 4 bases and J by 4 bases, with 8 bases between them. The CDR3 sequence is 14 residues long.

The CDR3 reads CASSRQGIGNIQYF. The CDR3, as DNA: TGTGCCAGCAGCAGACAGGGGATCGGAAACATTCAGTACTTC. This rearrangement joins TRBV11-3 to TRBJ2-4; TRBD1 matches at 8 bases. Germline CDR1 reads SGHNT; CDR2 reads YENEEA. The trim removed 5 bases at V and 6 bases at J, leaving 6 bases unmatched. The length of the CDR3 is 14 residues.

The chain couples TRBV7-2 to TRBJ1-4; the D is unclear. The germline CDR1 and CDR2 sequences are SGHTA and FQGNSA. This CDR3 comprises 18 residues. V lost 1 base and J lost 5, with 20 bases in between. The CDR3 DNA reads as TGTGCCAGCAGCTTAGAAAGGGCGACTTTCTTTCGGAATGAAAAACTGTTTTTT. The encoded protein is CASSLERATFFRNEKLFF. The full variable domain, rest sourced from reference TRBV7-2 and TRBJ1-4, is GAGVSQSPSNKVTEKGKDVELRCDPISGHTALYWYRQSLGQGLEFLIYFQGNSAPDKSGLPSDRFSAERTGGSVSTLTIQRTQQEDSAVYLCASSLERATFFRNEKLFFGSGTQLSVL.

The J gene is TRBJ1-1, the V gene TRBV6-5; 7 bases are a match to TRBD1. Germline V lookup: CDR1 MNHEY, CDR2 SVGAGI. The length of the CDR3 is 13 residues. V was clipped by 0 bases and J by 8 bases; unmatched bases: 3. Here the CDR3 DNA reads TGTGCCAGCAGTTACTCGGGGACAGCAGAAGCTTTCTTT. Amino acid sequence: CASSYSGTAEAFF.

V usage is TRBV7-2 and J usage is TRBJ1-6; D is ambiguous. V lost 5 bases to trimming and J lost 7 bases, with 15 bases between them. Germline CDR1 is SGHTA and CDR2 is FQGNSA. The CDR3 runs to 15 residues. In nucleotides, the CDR3 is TGTGCCAGCAGCCCAGCGGGGTTTGGAAATTCACCCCTCCACTTT. This translates into CASSPAGFGNSPLHF.

This rearrangement joins TRBV2 to TRBJ2-1; D gene ambiguous. Germline V lookup: CDR1 SNHLY, CDR2 FYNNEI. The length of the CDR3 is 13 residues. V lost 2 bases to trimming and J lost 7 bases, with 9 bases between them. The CDR3 DNA reads as TGTGCCAGCAGTGAATTCCTAGGTAATGAGCAGTTCTTC. It yields the protein CASSEFLGNEQFF.

The chain is built from TRBV6-1 and TRBJ2-2; possible D gene TRBD2, 6 bases. CDR1 MNHNS and CDR2 SASEGT come from the germline V gene. The CDR3 is made up of 12 amino acids. Trimming left V 7 bases short and J 7 bases short, with 10 bases between. CDR3 sequence: CASNAGNGELFF. DNA for the CDR3: TGTGCCAGCAACGCGGGGAACGGGGAGCTGTTTTTT.

This sequence joins TRBV7-2 and TRBJ2-3; D not resolved. The CDR3 is 14 residues long. With 0 bases removed from V and 0 bases from J, the gap between germline ends came to 4 bases. Germline V CDR1 and CDR2: SGHTA, FQGNSA. The CDR3 protein is CASSLAFSTDTQYF. CDR3 DNA sequence: TGTGCCAGCAGCTTAGCGTTCAGCACAGATACGCAGTATTTT.

This chain uses TRBV27 with TRBJ1-5; D is undetermined. The germline gives CDR1 MNHEY, CDR2 SMNVEV (reference sequence). V was pared by 10 bases and J by 2 bases, with 18 bases between. This CDR3 is 15 amino acids long. The CDR3 loop reads CATPCKVLRNQPQHF. The DNA of the CDR3 is TGTGCCACCCCCTGTAAGGTTTTGCGCAATCAGCCCCAGCATTTT.

V and J are TRBV7-6 and TRBJ2-3; 10 bases align to TRBD2. Germline lookup yields CDR1 SGHVS and CDR2 FNYEAQ. The CDR3 is made up of 18 amino acids. V lost 1 base to trimming and J lost 8 bases; unmatched junction nucleotides: 15. As DNA, the CDR3 is TGTGCCAGCAGCTTAGGGTACGCTAGCGGGGGCCCCCCGCGTACGCAGTATTTT. Its translation is CASSLGYASGGPPRTQYF.

V and J are TRBV12-3 or TRBV12-4 and TRBJ1-2; D gene unclear. There are 12 residues in the CDR3. V was trimmed by 5 bases and J by 6 bases, leaving 10 bases between them. This CDR3 reads CASSGKGNGYTF. The CDR3 bases are TGTGCCAGCAGTGGGAAGGGTAATGGCTACACCTTC.

This chain joins TRBV2 and TRBJ1-5; tentative D call: TRBD1 (5 bases). The CDR3 has 14 amino acids. Trimming shortened V by 3 bases and J by 0 bases, and 6 bases separated the two germline ends. Germline CDR1 SNHLY, CDR2 FYNNEI. CDR3 coding DNA: TGTGCCAGCAGTGATAGGGGTAGCAATCAGCCCCAGCATTTT. This codes for CASSDRGSNQPQHF.

This chain joins TRBV6-1 and TRBJ1-1; weak D call: TRBD1 (6 bases). This CDR3 has 15 amino acids. The V and J ends lost 5 bases and 2 bases respectively, with 15 bases between them. CDR1 and CDR2 (germline): MNHNS, SASEGT. In DNA, the CDR3 is TGTGCCAGCAGTCCCACGAGGGGGGGAAACACTGAAGCTTTCTTT. This codes for CASSPTRGGNTEAFF.

A remark on this clonotype: This could be a read error, since a much larger clone is one nucleotide away. The chain uses TRBV6-5 and TRBJ1-6, with a weak D call TRBD1 (6 bases). This CDR3 is 18 amino acids long. V gave up 2 bases and J gave up 7 bases, with 21 bases separating them. Germline assignment: CDR1 MNHEY and CDR2 SVGAGI. In DNA form, the CDR3 reads TGTGCCAGCAGTTACAATAGACATCCCCCCGGGGGCAATTCACCCCTCCACTTT. It codes for CASSYNRHPPGGNSPLHF.

The chain links TRBV2 to TRBJ1-3, with 11 nucleotides matching TRBD1. Trimming took 5 bases from V and 4 from J; bases not matched to a gene: 7. Germline CDR1 reads SNHLY; CDR2 reads FYNNEI. The CDR3 contains 16 residues. The CDR3 spells CASSYGQGATGNTIYF. CDR3 DNA: TGTGCCAGCAGTTATGGACAGGGGGCGACGGGAAACACCATATATTTT.

This chain joins TRBV5-1 and TRBJ1-1, with 7 bases identical to TRBD1. Germline V lookup: CDR1 SGHRS, CDR2 YFSETQ. The trim removed 4 bases at V and 2 bases at J, leaving 11 bases unmatched. The CDR3 runs to 16 residues. CDR3 DNA: TGCGCCAGCAGCCTTGGCCCGGACAGGCCAAACACTGAAGCTTTCTTT. The encoded protein is CASSLGPDRPNTEAFF.

The chain carries TRBV19 and TRBJ2-5; 8 nucleotides line up with TRBD2. Unmatched junction bases numbered 6, after V lost 5 bases and J lost 4 bases. Germline CDR1 and CDR2: LNHDA and SQIVND (reference sequence). The CDR3 spans 14 residues. The CDR3, as DNA: TGTGCCAGTAGTGGGAGCGGGGGTCGAGAGACCCAGTACTTC. Amino acid sequence: CASSGSGGRETQYF.